This T cell receptor (beta chain) was sequenced during a study of blood T cell repertoires in COVID-19. Across the whole study: The cDNA or gDNA used as material had been derived from T cells, B-cell-depleted T cells, or PBMCs.

V gave up 1 base and J gave up 5 bases, with 14 bases separating them. Germline CDR1 reads MGHRA; CDR2 reads YSYEKL. The CDR3 covers 15 residues. Original analysis: Reference gene primer amplification gave nucleated cell count estimates. Method: immunoSEQ multiplex PCR; TCRdb's copy keeps in-frame clones and lacks some. V and J calls plus clone size are reproduced from that table; the DNA served to infer D and trimming. This sample has tens of thousands of clones, with less than 85% found just once. One Seattle source followed patients from active infection through their disease course. The chain is built from TRBV4-1 and TRBJ1-1; possible D gene TRBD1, 5 bases. The clonotype comes from a man in his 70s with COVID-19, enrolled during active disease. Source material: peripheral blood. In DNA form, the CDR3 reads TGCGCCAGCAGCCAAGGGTGGGGGGTCAAGACTGAAGCTTTCTTT. This sequence encodes CASSQGWGVKTEAFF.